The 15 T cell receptor beta chains below all came from one sample that was sequenced in a study of immune heterogeneity within non-small cell lung tumors. Bulk tumor genomic DNA, approximately 570 ng per sample, was the template. Several spatially distant biopsies were obtained per primary tumor intraoperatively. Samples came from untreated patients having curative surgery for newly diagnosed non-small cell lung cancer. CDR3 of TCR beta was amplified by multiplex PCR that used 32 V and 13 J primers. Each CDR3 protein gets one entry after TCRdb re-called the multiplex PCR reads with MiXCR. The sample includes over 1,500 distinct CDR3 sequences, about 22% of them seen just once. Specimen: lung tumor tissue. The receptors stem from a woman aged 50 to 65 with non-small cell lung cancer.

On this clonotype: Since a much larger clone is just one base distant, this may be a read error. This rearrangement joins TRBV14 to TRBJ1-2; D remains unclear. The CDR3 covers 13 residues. The V and J ends lost 4 bases and 4 bases respectively, with 10 bases between them. Germline values: CDR1 SGHDN, CDR2 FVKESK. Written as DNA, the CDR3 is TGTGCCAGCAGCCCTCAAAGTCTCTATGGCTACACCTTC. Translation: CASSPQSLYGYTF.

The rearrangement links TRBV9 to TRBJ2-5; D gene ambiguous. The CDR3 loop spans 13 amino acids. V dropped 1 base and J dropped 5 bases, with 9 bases sitting between them. The germline CDR1 and CDR2 sequences are SGDLS and YYNGEE. The CDR3 region is CASSVSGRETQYF. For the CDR3, the DNA is TGTGCCAGCAGCGTATCCGGTCGGGAGACCCAGTACTTC.

Relative to its sample, this clonotype is medium-sized. The chain links TRBV6-2 or TRBV6-3 to TRBJ1-1; D remains unclear. In germline, CDR1 is MNHEY, CDR2 SVGEGT. The CDR3 spans 14 residues. Trimming cost V 1 base and J 0 bases, with 6 bases left between them. The CDR3 DNA reads as TGTGCCAGCAGTTACTGGGGTATGAACACTGAAGCTTTCTTT. Translation: CASSYWGMNTEAFF.

By share of the sample, this clonotype is medium-sized. The rearrangement uses TRBV19 and TRBJ2-2, with TRBD1 matching over 8 bases. Unmatched junction bases numbered 11, after V lost 1 base and J lost 13 bases. CDR1 and CDR2 (germline): LNHDA, SQIVND (reference sequence). This CDR3 has 15 residues. CDR3 residues: CASSIARQGSQGLFF. The CDR3 region has the DNA TGTGCCAGTAGTATAGCGCGACAGGGGAGTCAGGGGCTGTTTTTT. The variable domain in full, completed from reference TRBV19 and TRBJ2-2, reads DGGITQSPKYLFRKEGQNVTLSCEQNLNHDAMYWYRQDPGQGLRLIYYSQIVNDFQKGDIAEGYSVSREKKESFPLTVTSAQKNPTAFYLCASSIARQGSQGLFFGEGSRLTVL.

Within the sample, this clonotype is medium-sized. The V and J genes are TRBV20-1 and TRBJ1-2; D might be TRBD1 (5 bases). The V and J ends lost 1 base and 7 bases respectively, with 16 bases between them. The CDR3 covers 14 residues. Germline values: CDR1 DFQATT, CDR2 SNEGSKA (reference sequence). CDR3 in amino acids: CSARVPRNGGGYTF. The DNA of the CDR3 is TGCAGTGCTAGAGTTCCCAGGAATGGGGGTGGCTACACCTTC.

This chain connects TRBV6-1 to TRBJ2-5; D may be TRBD1 or TRBD2 (5 bases each). Trimming took 9 bases from V and 2 from J, leaving 10 bases between them. Germline lookup yields CDR1 MNHNS and CDR2 SASEGT. This CDR3 comprises 12 residues. CDR3 in DNA: TGTGCCAGTCGGGACGTACAAGAGACCCAGTACTTC. The encoded protein is CASRDVQETQYF.

This clonotype is judged medium-sized. The chain employs TRBV25-1 and TRBJ1-4, with D perhaps matching TRBD1 (5 bases). Germline CDR1 is MGHDK and CDR2 is SYGVNS. CDR3 length: 15 amino acids. With 1 base removed from V and 4 bases from J, the gap between germline ends came to 10 bases. CDR3 region: CASSEFAGYNEKLFF. For the CDR3, the DNA is TGTGCCAGCAGTGAATTCGCAGGGTATAATGAAAAACTGTTTTTT.

In regard to this clonotype: A much larger clone differs from this one at a single base, so this may be a read error. J is TRBJ2-7 and V is TRBV20-1, with D perhaps TRBD2 (6 bases). V lost 3 bases and J lost 3, with 18 bases in between. The CDR3 is made up of 15 amino acids. The germline V gene encodes CDR1 DFQATT and CDR2 SNEGSKA (reference sequence). The CDR3, as DNA: TGCAGTGCTAGCATCTGGGGGGAAAGAGTCTACGAGCAGTACTTC. Its translation is CSASIWGERVYEQYF.

The rearrangement links TRBV9 to TRBJ2-5; the match to TRBD2 covers 8 bases. CDR1 SGDLS and CDR2 YYNGEE come from the germline V gene. This CDR3 spans 16 amino acids. With V trimmed by 4 bases and J by 1 base, 9 bases remained unmatched. Here the CDR3 reads CASSPQGGGSQETQYF. The CDR3 DNA is TGTGCCAGCAGCCCACAGGGCGGGGGGTCCCAAGAGACCCAGTACTTC.

In this sample, this clonotype is large. The rearrangement joins TRBV27 to TRBJ1-3; D gene uncertain. Germline assignment: CDR1 MNHEY and CDR2 SMNVEV (reference sequence). The CDR3 spans 12 residues. CDR3 residues: CAGAGSGNTIYF. The DNA of the CDR3 is TGTGCGGGAGCTGGGTCTGGAAACACCATATATTTT.

The rearrangement joins TRBV7-8 to TRBJ2-1; 11 bases line up with TRBD2. CDR1 is SGHVS, CDR2 FQNEAQ, per germline. V lost 1 base and J lost 9; bases outside the gene matches: 14. The CDR3 consists of 18 residues. DNA of the CDR3: TGTGCCAGCAGCTTAGTCAACAGACTAGCGGGATTTTTCGGTGAGCAGTTCTTC. It is translated as CASSLVNRLAGFFGEQFF.

The table lists this clonotype with a few counts. V usage is TRBV4-3 and J usage is TRBJ2-3, with 7 bases identical to TRBD2. The CDR3 totals 16 residues. In germline, CDR1 is LGHNA, CDR2 YSLEER. The V and J ends lost 0 bases and 2 bases, in that order; junction bases with no gene match: 5. CDR3 sequence (DNA): TGCGCCAGCAGCCAAGATCAGCGGGGATACACAGATACGCAGTATTTT. Translating it yields CASSQDQRGYTDTQYF.

This clonotype is medium-sized (0.01 to 0.1%) in the sample. The J gene is TRBJ2-7, the V gene TRBV7-8; possible D gene TRBD1, 6 bases. Per germline, CDR1 SGHVS and CDR2 FQNEAQ. The CDR3 has 17 amino acids. V was pared by 2 bases and J by 3 bases, with 20 bases between. The DNA of the CDR3 is TGTGCCAGCAGCTTATCCGCCGGGACAAGGTCCTACTACGAGCAGTACTTC. Amino acids: CASSLSAGTRSYYEQYF.

This clonotype ranks as medium-sized. The chain employs TRBV6-2 or TRBV6-3 and TRBJ2-7; no clear D. Germline CDR1 reads MNHEY; CDR2 reads SVGEGT. This CDR3 contains 13 residues. V lost 9 bases and J lost 5, with 17 bases in between. The chain's CDR3 is CASSSPPLDEQYF. CDR3 DNA sequence: TGTGCCAGTTCCTCCCCTCCTCTAGACGAGCAGTACTTC.

This rearrangement joins TRBV28 to TRBJ2-7; 9 bases align to TRBD2. Germline CDR1 MDHEN, CDR2 SYDVKM. Unmatched junction bases numbered 7, after V lost 10 bases and J lost 3 bases. The CDR3 is 13 residues long. This CDR3 reads CATGLANIYEQYF. The CDR3 nucleotides are TGTGCCACCGGACTAGCGAACATCTACGAGCAGTACTTC.